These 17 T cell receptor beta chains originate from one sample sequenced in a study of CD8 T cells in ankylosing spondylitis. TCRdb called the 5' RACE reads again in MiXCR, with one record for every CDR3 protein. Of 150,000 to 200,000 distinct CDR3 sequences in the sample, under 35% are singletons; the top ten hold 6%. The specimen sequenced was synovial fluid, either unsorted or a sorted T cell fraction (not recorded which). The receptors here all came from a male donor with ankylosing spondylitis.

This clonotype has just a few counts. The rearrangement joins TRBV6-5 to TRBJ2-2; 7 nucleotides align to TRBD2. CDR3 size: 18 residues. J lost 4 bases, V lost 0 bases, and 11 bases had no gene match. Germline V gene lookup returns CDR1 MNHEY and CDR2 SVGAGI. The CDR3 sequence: CASSYSNPSGGGTGELFF. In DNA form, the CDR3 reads TGTGCCAGCAGTTACTCGAACCCTAGCGGAGGCGGCACCGGGGAGCTGTTTTTT.

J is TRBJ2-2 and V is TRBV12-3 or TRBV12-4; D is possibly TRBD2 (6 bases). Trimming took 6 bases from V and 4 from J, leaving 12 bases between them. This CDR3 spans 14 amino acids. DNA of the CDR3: TGTGCCAGCAGCCCGACTAGTCCCACCGGGGAGCTGTTTTTT. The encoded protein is CASSPTSPTGELFF.

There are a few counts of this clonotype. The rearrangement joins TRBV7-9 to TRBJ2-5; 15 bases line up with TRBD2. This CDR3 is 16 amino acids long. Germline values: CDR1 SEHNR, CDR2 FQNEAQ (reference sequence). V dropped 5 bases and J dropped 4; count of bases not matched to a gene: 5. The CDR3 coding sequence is TGTGCCAGCAGCCCCGGACTAGCGGGAGGGGTAGAGACCCAGTACTTC. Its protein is CASSPGLAGGVETQYF.

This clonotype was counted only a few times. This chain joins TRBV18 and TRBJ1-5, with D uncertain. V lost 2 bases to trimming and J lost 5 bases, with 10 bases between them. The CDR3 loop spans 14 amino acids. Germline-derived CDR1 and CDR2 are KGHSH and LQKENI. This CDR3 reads CASSPRPNDQPQHF. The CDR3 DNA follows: TGTGCCAGCTCACCAAGGCCGAATGATCAGCCCCAGCATTTT.

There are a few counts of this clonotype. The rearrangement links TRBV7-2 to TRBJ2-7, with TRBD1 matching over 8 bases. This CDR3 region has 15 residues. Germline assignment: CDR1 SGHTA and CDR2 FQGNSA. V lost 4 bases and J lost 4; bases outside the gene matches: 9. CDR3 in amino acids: CASSSPGQAKYEQYF. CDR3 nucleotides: TGTGCCAGCAGCTCTCCGGGACAGGCGAAGTACGAGCAGTACTTC.

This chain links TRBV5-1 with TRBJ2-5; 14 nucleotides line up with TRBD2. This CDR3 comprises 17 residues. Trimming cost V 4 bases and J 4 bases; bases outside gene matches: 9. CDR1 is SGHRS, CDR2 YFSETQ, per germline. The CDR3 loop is CASSPTGLAGGAETQYF. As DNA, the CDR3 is TGCGCCAGCAGCCCAACCGGACTAGCGGGGGGTGCAGAGACCCAGTACTTC. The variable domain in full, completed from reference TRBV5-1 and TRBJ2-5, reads KAGVTQTPRYLIKTRGQQVTLSCSPISGHRSVSWYQQTPGQGLQFLFEYFSETQRNKGNFPGRFSGRQFSNSRSEMNVSTLELGDSALYLCASSPTGLAGGAETQYFGPGTRLLVL.

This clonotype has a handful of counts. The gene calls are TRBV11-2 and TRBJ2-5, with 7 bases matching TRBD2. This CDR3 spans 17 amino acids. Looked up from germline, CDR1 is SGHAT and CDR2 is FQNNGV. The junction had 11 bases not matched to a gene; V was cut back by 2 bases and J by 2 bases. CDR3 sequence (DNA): TGTGCCAGCAGCTTATCCCTCCCTAGCGGCGGACAAGAGACCCAGTACTTC. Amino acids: CASSLSLPSGGQETQYF.

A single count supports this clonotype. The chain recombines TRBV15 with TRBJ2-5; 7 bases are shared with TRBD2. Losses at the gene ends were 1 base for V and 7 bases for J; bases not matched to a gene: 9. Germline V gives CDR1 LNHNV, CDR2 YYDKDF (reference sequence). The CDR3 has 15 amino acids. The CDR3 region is CATSRGAGLGSTQYF. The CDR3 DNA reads TGTGCCACCAGCAGAGGAGCAGGACTAGGGTCGACCCAGTACTTC.

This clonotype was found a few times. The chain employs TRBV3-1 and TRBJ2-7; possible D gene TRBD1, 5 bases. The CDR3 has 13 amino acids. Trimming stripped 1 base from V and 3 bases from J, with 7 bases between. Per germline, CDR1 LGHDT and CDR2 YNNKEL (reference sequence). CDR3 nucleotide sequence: TGTGCCAGCAGCCAAGTGGGGCGCTACGAGCAGTACTTC. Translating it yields CASSQVGRYEQYF.

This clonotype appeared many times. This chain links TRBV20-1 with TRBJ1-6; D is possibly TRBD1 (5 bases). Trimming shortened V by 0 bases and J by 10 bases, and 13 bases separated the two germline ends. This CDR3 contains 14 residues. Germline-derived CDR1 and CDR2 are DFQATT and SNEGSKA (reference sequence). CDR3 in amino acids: CSAREAGAGSPLHF. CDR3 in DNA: TGCAGTGCTAGAGAAGCCGGGGCTGGATCACCCCTCCACTTT.

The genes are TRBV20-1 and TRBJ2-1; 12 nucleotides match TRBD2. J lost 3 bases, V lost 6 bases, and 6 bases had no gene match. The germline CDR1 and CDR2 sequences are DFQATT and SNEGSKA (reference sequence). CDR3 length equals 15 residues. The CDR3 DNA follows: TGCAGTGCGATGGGGACTAGCGGGTTCTACAATGAGCAGTTCTTC. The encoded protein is CSAMGTSGFYNEQFF.

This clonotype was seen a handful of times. CDR3 sequence reads: CAISPRDPNTEAFF. The CDR3 DNA reads as TGTGCCATCAGTCCCCGGGACCCGAACACTGAAGCTTTCTTT. The V call is TRBV10-3, the J call TRBJ1-1; TRBD1 might be the D (5 bases). CDR1 and CDR2 from the germline V gene are ENHRY and SYGVKD. V gave up 5 bases and J gave up 1 base, with 11 bases separating them. CDR3 size: 14 residues.

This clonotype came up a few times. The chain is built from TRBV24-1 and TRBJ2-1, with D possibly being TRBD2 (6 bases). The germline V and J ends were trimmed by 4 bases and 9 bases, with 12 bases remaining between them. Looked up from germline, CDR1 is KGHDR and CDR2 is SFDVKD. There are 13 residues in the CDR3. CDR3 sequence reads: CATSDQIAVEQFF. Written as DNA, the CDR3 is TGTGCCACCAGTGACCAAATAGCGGTTGAGCAGTTCTTC.

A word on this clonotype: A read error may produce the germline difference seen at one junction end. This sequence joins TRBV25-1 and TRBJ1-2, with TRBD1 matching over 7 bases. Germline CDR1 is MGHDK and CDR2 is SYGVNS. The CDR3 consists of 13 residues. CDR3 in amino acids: CASSEFLGQPSAF. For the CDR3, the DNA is TGTGCCAGCAGTGAATTTTTGGGACAGCCATCTGCCTTC.

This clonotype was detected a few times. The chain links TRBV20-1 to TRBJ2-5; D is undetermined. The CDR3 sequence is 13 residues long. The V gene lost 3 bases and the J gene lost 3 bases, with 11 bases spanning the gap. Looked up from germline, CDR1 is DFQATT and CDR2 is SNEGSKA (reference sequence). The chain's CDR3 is CSASRLVKETQYF. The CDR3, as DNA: TGCAGTGCTAGTCGCCTAGTTAAAGAGACCCAGTACTTC.

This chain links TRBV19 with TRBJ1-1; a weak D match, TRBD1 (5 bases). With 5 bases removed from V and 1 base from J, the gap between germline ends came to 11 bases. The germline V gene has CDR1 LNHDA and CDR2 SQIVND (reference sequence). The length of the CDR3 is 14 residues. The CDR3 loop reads CASSPQGPNTEAFF. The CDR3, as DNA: TGTGCCAGTAGTCCGCAGGGCCCGAACACTGAAGCTTTCTTT.

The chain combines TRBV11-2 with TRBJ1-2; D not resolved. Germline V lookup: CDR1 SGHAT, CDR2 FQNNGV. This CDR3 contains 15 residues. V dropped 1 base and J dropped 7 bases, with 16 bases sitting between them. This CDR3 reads CASSLAPGGRFGYTF. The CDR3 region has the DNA TGTGCCAGCAGCTTAGCCCCCGGAGGGAGGTTTGGCTACACCTTC.